This T cell receptor (beta chain) is drawn from a study of T cell repertoires in cytomegalovirus infection. Study background: An indication of both CMV infection and matching HLA type came from public TCR beta signatures. Study-wide findings and caveats: Based on cumulative public TCR beta family frequency, carriers of CMV plus the relevant HLA were identified.

The CDR3 consists of 13 residues. V was clipped by 1 base and J by 8 bases, with 9 bases between them. CDR1 is SGHTA, CDR2 FQGNSA, per germline. This clonotype has ten or more counts. Its antigen is unidentified. MiXCR, applied by TCRdb to the reads, yields one record per CDR3 protein. The sample lists around 300,000 distinct CDR3 sequences; around 20% were seen once. The chain combines TRBV7-2 with TRBJ2-1; D is undetermined. The sequence was obtained from a human donor in good health (CMV status not recorded). Some clones in this sample may be carry-over from other donors' samples. The source was cultured PBMCs, collected from culture after CMV antigen stimulation. In DNA, the CDR3 is TGTGCCAGCAGCTTAGTTGTGGGCGATGAGCAGTTCTTC. Protein sequence: CASSLVVGDEQFF. The full variable domain, rest sourced from reference TRBV7-2 and TRBJ2-1, is GAGVSQSPSNKVTEKGKDVELRCDPISGHTALYWYRQSLGQGLEFLIYFQGNSAPDKSGLPSDRFSAERTGGSVSTLTIQRTQQEDSAVYLCASSLVVGDEQFFGPGTRLTVL.